This entry describes one TCR beta chain. These data are taken from a study of regulatory T cells in long-lasting Graves disease. Library construction for TCR beta used iRepertoire HTBI primers and Arm-PCR of CDR3 regions. A single record per CDR3 protein comes from TCRdb applying MiXCR to the multiplex PCR reads. The table has about 470,000 distinct CDR3 sequences, around 20% seen once. Time point reported: persistent/refractory GD, antithyroid drugs over 5 years with positive TRAb. Following extraction of RNA from PBMCs, that RNA was used to make the TCR library. The CDR3 is made up of 16 amino acids. Germline V gene lookup returns CDR1 SGHAT and CDR2 FQNNGV. V shed 4 bases and J 4 bases; nucleotides not matched to a gene: 10.

Sequencing used peripheral blood mononuclear cells (PBMCs), obtained when the disease was refractory, from a patient treated with antithyroid drugs. The chain is built from TRBV11-2 and TRBJ1-3, with 7 positions matching TRBD1. The TCR sequence derives from a female donor with Graves disease. The CDR3 here is CASSSKTGPKGNTIYF. Written as DNA, the CDR3 is TGTGCCAGCAGCTCCAAGACAGGGCCAAAGGGAAACACCATATATTTT. Filled out from reference TRBV11-2 and TRBJ1-3, the complete variable domain reads EAGVAQSPRYKIIEKRQSVAFWCNPISGHATLYWYQQILGQGPKLLIQFQNNGVVDDSQLPKDRFSAERLKGVDSTLKIQPAKLEDSAVYLCASSSKTGPKGNTIYFGEGSWLTVV.